This T cell receptor beta chain was sequenced during a study of PD-1 blockade in classical Hodgkin lymphoma (dated by TCRdb to 2019 to 2021). About the study as a whole: Nivolumab dosing was 3 mg/kg intravenously every 2 weeks, continuing until either disease progression or unacceptable toxicity. To define a peripheral blood immune signature of response to PD-1 blockade in classical Hodgkin lymphoma, the study combined TCR beta sequencing with CyTOF.

Remarks on this clone: It lacks a known antigen. No base quality values were provided; no much bigger clone lies one nucleotide off.

Sequences SGHRS (CDR1) and YFSETQ (CDR2) are obtained from the germline V gene. The CDR3 holds 15 amino acids from the cysteine to the phenylalanine. The retained sequence is limited to the CDR3, 45 bases, with the frame set at the first base. V loses 4 bases at its end and J loses 4 bases; junction bases beyond the gene matches: 5. Genomic DNA was isolated using the Qiagen DNeasy kit from unsorted PBMCs as well as from negatively selected CD4+ and CD8+ fractions. TCR beta CDR3 regions were amplified by immunoSEQ multiplex PCR using primers annealing to V and J segments. A synthetic immune receptor repertoire was used to minimize amplification bias, and any remaining bias was removed computationally after sequencing. Under the source paper's analysis protocol: Custom Python scripts were used to quantify repertoire diversity as the Shannon entropy index. Unsorted, CD4+ and CD8+ repertoires were analyzed separately, except in combined analyses where CD4+ and CD8+ sequences were merged in silico. A clone counted as expanded when the clone's frequency after treatment rose at least 2-fold relative to C1D1, and clones undetected at baseline were given a pseudocount of 0.5. Clones with 0 or 1 copy at C1D1 were defined as singleton clones, while clones with 2 or more copies were defined as non-singleton clones. Clones expanded in unsorted samples were labelled as CD4+, CD8+ or unknown by matching protein sequences in sorted samples from the same patient. Diversity changes from C1D1 to C4D1 were tested in paired samples using Wilcoxon tests. TCRdb's version of the immuneACCESS table is confined to in-frame rearrangements and falls short of the full clone set. An unresolved V gene accounts for under half of the shortfall where checked; the remainder is of unknown origin. Clone size and V and J calls were adopted from that table, with D and trimming inferred from the DNA. Counted in this sample were about 16,000 clones; approximately 86% of them appeared once. The ten largest clones add up to 1% of the sample.

The paper as a whole reports these results and caveats: Baseline TCR diversity was reported as lower in newly diagnosed patients than in healthy donors, and lower still in relapsed/refractory patients. Baseline diversity similar to that of newly diagnosed patients was observed in trial patients achieving complete response, whereas significantly lower diversity was observed in partial responders and progressors. By C4D1, a significant rise was seen in CD4+ TCR diversity but not in CD8+ TCR diversity (p=0.0027 vs p=0.16), and the rise was most apparent among complete responders (p=0.02). Lower diversity was observed in patients in whom nivolumab was started less than 1 year after ASCT, and these patients were excluded from later analyses so that confounding by immune reconstitution would be avoided. The study covered only a single clinical trial cohort, and the causes of the repertoire differences, possibly disease activity or prior therapy, were still not defined.

What the time point label conveys for this sample: cycle 1 day 1 (C1D1), immediately before nivolumab initiation. All trial patients had relapsed after autologous stem cell transplantation, with cohorts A, B and C differing in prior brentuximab vedotin exposure. CD4+ T cells were purified from thawed PBMCs by magnetic negative selection with a Miltenyi CD4+ T cell isolation kit. The trial cohort was composed of about 60 patients with relapsed/refractory classical Hodgkin lymphoma, for whom complete response, partial response or progressive disease was recorded as best overall response. Single-agent nivolumab was administered to trial patients in the multi-cohort phase II CheckMate 205 trial. An independent review committee assessed best overall response by applying the 2007 International Working Group response criteria. Trial PBMCs were collected immediately before nivolumab initiation (C1D1) and during therapy at cycle 2 day 1 and cycle 4 day 1. Peripheral blood was collected in 8 mL Vacutainer Cell Preparation Tubes, from which PBMCs were isolated by centrifugation and then cryopreserved. Purified CD4+ and CD8+ fractions were prepared only for cases in which an additional PBMC sample was available. Magnetically labelled cells were removed on LS columns in a quadroMACS separator, and the flow-through was collected as the purified fraction.

This receptor chain uses TRBV5-1 and TRBJ2-3, and TRBD1 aligns with 11 junction nucleotides. The sample here was CD4+ T cells from blood, taken at baseline. The origin of this receptor is a human donor with classical Hodgkin lymphoma. For the CDR3, the sequence is CASSRGDRGSDTQYF. The bases are TGCGCCAGCAGCCGGGGGGACAGGGGGTCAGATACGCAGTATTTT. The full variable domain, completed from the reference TRBV5-1 and TRBJ2-3 proteins outside the CDR3, reads KAGVTQTPRYLIKTRGQQVTLSCSPISGHRSVSWYQQTPGQGLQFLFEYFSETQRNKGNFPGRFSGRQFSNSRSEMNVSTLELGDSALYLCASSRGDRGSDTQYFGPGTRLTVL.